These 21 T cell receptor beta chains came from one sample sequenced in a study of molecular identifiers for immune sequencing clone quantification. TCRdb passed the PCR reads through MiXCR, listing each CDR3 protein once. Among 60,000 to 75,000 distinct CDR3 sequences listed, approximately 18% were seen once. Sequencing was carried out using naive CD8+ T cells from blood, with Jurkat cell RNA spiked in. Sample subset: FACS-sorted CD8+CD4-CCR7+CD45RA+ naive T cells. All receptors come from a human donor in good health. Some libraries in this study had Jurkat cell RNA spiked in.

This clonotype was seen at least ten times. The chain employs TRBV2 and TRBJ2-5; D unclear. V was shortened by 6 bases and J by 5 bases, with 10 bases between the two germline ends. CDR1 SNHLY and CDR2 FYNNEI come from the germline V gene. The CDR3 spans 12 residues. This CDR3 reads CASSPQRETQYF. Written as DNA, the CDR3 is TGTGCCAGCAGCCCCCAACGGGAGACCCAGTACTTC. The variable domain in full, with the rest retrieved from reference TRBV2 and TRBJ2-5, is EPEVTQTPSHQVTQMGQEVILRCVPISNHLYFYWYRQILGQKVEFLVSFYNNEISEKSEIFDDQFSVERPDGSNFTLKIRSTKLEDSAMYFCASSPQRETQYFGPGTRLLVL.

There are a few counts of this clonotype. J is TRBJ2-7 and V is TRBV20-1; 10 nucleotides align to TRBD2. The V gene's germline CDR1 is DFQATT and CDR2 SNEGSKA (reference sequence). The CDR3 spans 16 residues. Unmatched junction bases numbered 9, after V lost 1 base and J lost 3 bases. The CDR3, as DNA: TGCAGTGCTAGAGCGTCCCTAGCGGGAGTATACTACGAGCAGTACTTC. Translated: CSARASLAGVYYEQYF.

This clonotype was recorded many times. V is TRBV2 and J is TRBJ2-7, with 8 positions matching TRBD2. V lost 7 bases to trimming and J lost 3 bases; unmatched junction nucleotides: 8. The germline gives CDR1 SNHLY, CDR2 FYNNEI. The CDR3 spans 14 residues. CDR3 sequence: CASKASGPVYEQYF. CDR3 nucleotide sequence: TGTGCCAGCAAAGCTAGCGGGCCAGTCTACGAGCAGTACTTC.

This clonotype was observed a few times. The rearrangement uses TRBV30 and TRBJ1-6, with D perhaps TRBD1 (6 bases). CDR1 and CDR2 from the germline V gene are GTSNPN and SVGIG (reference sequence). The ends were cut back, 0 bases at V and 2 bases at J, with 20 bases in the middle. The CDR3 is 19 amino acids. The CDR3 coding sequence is TGTGCCTGGAGTGTAAGGGCAGGGGATGAGATCGCCTATAATTCACCCCTCCACTTT. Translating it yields CAWSVRAGDEIAYNSPLHF.

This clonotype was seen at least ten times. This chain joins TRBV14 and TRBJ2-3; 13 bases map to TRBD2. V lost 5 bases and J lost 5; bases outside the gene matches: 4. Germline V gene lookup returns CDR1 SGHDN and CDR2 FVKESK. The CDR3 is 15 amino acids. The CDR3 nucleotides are TGTGCCAGCAGCACACGACTAGCGGGAGGAGATACGCAGTATTTT. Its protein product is CASSTRLAGGDTQYF.

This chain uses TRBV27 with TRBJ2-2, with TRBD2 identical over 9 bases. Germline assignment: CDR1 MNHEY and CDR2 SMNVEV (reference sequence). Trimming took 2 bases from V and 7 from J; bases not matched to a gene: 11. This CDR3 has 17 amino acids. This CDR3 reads CASSLGLAGSQIGELFF. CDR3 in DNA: TGTGCCAGCAGTTTAGGGCTAGCGGGAAGTCAGATCGGGGAGCTGTTTTTT.

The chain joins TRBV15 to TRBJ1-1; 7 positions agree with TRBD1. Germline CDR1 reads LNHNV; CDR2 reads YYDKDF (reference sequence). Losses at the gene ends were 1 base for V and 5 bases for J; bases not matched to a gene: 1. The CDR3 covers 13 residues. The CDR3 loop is CATSRGQGTEAFF. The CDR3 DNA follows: TGTGCCACCAGCAGAGGACAGGGAACTGAAGCTTTCTTT.

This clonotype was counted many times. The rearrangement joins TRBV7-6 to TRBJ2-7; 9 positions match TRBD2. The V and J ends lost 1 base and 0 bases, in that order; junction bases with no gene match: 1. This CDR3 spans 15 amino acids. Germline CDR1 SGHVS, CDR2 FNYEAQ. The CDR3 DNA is TGTGCCAGCAGCTTAGAACTAGCGGGCTCCTACGAGCAGTACTTC. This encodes CASSLELAGSYEQYF.

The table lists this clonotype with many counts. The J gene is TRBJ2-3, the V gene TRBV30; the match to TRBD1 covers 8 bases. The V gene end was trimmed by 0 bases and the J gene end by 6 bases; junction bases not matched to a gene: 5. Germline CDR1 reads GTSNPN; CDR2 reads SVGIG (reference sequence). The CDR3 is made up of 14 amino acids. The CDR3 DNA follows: TGTGCCTGGAGTGTAGGACAGGGAGCCGATACGCAGTATTTT. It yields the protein CAWSVGQGADTQYF.

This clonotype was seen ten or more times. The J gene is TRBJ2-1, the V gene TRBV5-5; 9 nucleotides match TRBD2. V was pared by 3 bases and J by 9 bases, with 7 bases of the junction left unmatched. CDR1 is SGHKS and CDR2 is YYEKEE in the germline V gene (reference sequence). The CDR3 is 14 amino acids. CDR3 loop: CASSWTSVPSEQFF. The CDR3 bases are TGTGCCAGCAGCTGGACTAGCGTCCCCAGTGAGCAGTTCTTC. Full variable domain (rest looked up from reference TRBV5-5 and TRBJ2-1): DAGVTQSPTHLIKTRGQQVTLRCSPISGHKSVSWYQQVLGQGPQFIFQYYEKEERGRGNFPDRFSARQFPNYSSELNVNALLLGDSALYLCASSWTSVPSEQFFGPGTRLTVL.

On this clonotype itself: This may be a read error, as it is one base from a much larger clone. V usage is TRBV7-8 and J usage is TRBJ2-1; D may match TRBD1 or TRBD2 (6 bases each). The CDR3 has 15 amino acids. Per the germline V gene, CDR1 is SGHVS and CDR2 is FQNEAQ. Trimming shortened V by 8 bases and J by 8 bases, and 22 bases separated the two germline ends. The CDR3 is CASAAIRGAMDEQFF. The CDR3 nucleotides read TGTGCCAGCGCCGCAATAAGGGGGGCTATGGATGAGCAGTTCTTC. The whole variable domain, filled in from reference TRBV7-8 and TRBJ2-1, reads GAGVSQSPRYKVAKRGQDVALRCDPISGHVSLFWYQQALGQGPEFLTYFQNEAQLDKSGLPSDRFFAERPEGSVSTLKIQRTQQEDSAVYLCASAAIRGAMDEQFFGPGTRLTVL.

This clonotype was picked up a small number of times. CDR3 in DNA: TGTGCTACCTCCGCCGGGACAAATCAAGAGACCCAGTACTTC. Encoded protein: CATSAGTNQETQYF. The V and J genes are TRBV7-9 and TRBJ2-5; D possibly corresponds to TRBD1 (6 bases). Looked up from germline, CDR1 is SEHNR and CDR2 is FQNEAQ (reference sequence). The CDR3 sequence is 14 residues long. The variable domain in full, completed from reference TRBV7-9 and TRBJ2-5, reads DTGVSQNPRHKITKRGQNVTFRCDPISEHNRLYWYRQTLGQGPEFLTYFQNEAQLEKSRLLSDRFSAERPKGSFSTLEIQRTEQGDSAMYLCATSAGTNQETQYFGPGTRLLVL.

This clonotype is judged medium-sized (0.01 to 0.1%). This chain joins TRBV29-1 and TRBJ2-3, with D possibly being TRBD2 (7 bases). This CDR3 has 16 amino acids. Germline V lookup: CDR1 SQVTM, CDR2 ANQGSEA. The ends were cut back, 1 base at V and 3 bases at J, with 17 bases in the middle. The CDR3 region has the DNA TGCAGCGTTGAAGGATTAAGCGGGACACTAACAGATACGCAGTATTTT. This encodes CSVEGLSGTLTDTQYF.

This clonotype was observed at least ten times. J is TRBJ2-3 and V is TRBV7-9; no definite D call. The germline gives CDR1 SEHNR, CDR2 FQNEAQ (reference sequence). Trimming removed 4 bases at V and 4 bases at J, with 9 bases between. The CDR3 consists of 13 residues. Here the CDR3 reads CASSYSLPDTQYF. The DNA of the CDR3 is TGTGCCAGCAGCTACAGTCTTCCAGATACGCAGTATTTT.

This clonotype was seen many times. The CDR3 DNA follows: TGCGCCAGCAATGGGAGTACCAAAGGAACCATATTCGACACTGAAGCTTTCTTT. It codes for CASNGSTKGTIFDTEAFF. V gene TRBV23-1 combines with J gene TRBJ1-1; D is uncertain. TRBV23-1 is marked as an open reading frame, function uncertain. The CDR3 consists of 18 residues. V dropped 7 bases and J dropped 3 bases, with 27 bases sitting between them.

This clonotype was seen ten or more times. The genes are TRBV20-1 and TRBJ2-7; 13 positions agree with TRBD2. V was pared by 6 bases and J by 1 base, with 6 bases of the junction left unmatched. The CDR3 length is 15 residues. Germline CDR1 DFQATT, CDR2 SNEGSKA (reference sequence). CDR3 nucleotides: TGCAGTGCCCGGACTAGCGGGAGTGGTTCCTACGAGCAGTACTTC. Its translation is CSARTSGSGSYEQYF.

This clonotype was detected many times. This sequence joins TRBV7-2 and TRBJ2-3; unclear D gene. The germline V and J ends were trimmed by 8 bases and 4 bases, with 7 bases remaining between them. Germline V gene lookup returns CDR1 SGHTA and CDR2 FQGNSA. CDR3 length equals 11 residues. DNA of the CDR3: TGTGCCAGCTCAGTCCCAGATACGCAGTATTTT. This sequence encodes CASSVPDTQYF.

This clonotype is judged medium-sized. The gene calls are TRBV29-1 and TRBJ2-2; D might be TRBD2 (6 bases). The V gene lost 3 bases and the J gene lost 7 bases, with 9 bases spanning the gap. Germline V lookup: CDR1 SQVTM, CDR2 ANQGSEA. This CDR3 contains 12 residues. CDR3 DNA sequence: TGCAGCGTTGAGGAGGGTCACGGGGAGCTGTTTTTT. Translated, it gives CSVEEGHGELFF.

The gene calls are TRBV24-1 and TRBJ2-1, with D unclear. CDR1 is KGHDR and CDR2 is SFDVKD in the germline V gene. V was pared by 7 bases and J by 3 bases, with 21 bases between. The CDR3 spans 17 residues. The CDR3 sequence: CATSPRTQYGIYNEQFF. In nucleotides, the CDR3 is TGTGCCACCAGCCCCCGGACCCAGTACGGCATCTACAATGAGCAGTTCTTC.

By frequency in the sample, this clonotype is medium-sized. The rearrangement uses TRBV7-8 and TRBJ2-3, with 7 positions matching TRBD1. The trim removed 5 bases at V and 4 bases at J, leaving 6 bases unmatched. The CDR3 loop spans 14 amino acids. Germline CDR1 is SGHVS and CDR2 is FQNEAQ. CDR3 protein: CASSLQGSADTQYF. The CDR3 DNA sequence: TGTGCCAGCAGCCTACAGGGGTCCGCAGATACGCAGTATTTT.

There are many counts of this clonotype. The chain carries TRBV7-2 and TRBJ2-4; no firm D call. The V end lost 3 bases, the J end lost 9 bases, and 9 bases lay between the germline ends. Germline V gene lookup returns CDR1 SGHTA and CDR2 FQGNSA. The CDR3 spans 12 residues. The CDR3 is CASSLSRGIQYF. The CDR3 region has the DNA TGTGCCAGCAGCTTGAGTCGTGGCATTCAGTACTTC.